This TCR beta chain was recorded in a study of response to subunit inactivated influenza vaccine. Germline V gene data show CDR1 as LGHNA and CDR2 as YNFKEQ. The CDR3 has 15 amino acids. V was shortened by 8 bases and J by 6 bases, with 22 bases between the two germline ends. Overall study results and limits: Each seasonal flu vaccination may recruit only limited new T cells, authors suggested.

This clonotype occurred a few times. Antigen specificity is unknown. TCRdb re-analysed the RT-PCR reads in MiXCR, keeping a single row per CDR3 protein. The sample has hundreds of thousands of distinct CDR3 sequences, 15% to 17% seen once. The sequenced sample was PBMCs from blood, obtained about 11 days after vaccination. This clonotype originated in a man between 50 and 59 years old who received an inactivated influenza vaccine. The V call is TRBV4-2, the J call TRBJ1-2; D possibly corresponds to TRBD1 (6 bases). CDR3 region: CASRPTRQGINGYTF. The CDR3, as DNA: TGTGCCAGCCGCCCAACCCGGCAGGGGATCAATGGCTACACCTTC.